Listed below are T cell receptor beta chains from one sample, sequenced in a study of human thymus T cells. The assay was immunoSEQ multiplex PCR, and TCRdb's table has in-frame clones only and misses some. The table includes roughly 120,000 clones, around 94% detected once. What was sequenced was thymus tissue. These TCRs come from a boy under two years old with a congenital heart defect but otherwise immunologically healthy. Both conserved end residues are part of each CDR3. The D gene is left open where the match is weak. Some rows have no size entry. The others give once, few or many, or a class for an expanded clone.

CDR3nt: TGTGCCAGCAGCAAAGTCTCCACACCTAGCACAGATACGCAGTATTTT
CDR3aa: CASSKVSTPSTDTQYF
v_gene: TRBV21-1
j_gene: TRBJ2-3
d_gene: -
abundance: -

CDR3nt: TGTGCCAGCAGCGCGGGGGTTACCGGAAAGGCGAACACCGGGGAGCTGTTTTTT
CDR3aa: CASSAGVTGKANTGELFF
v_gene: TRBV9
j_gene: TRBJ2-2
d_gene: -
abundance: -

CDR3nt: TGTGCCAGCAGCCAAGAGTGGATTAGCGGGGGGGCCTTAGGGTCCGGGGAGCTGTTTTTT
CDR3aa: CASSQEWISGGALGSGELFF
v_gene: TRBV4-2
j_gene: TRBJ2-2
d_gene: TRBD2
abundance: -

CDR3nt: TGTGCCAGCTCACTTTCTCGACTAGCGGGGGCCCCTGGACCGGTTCCCGGGGAGCTGTTTTTT
CDR3aa: CASSLSRLAGAPGPVPGELFF
v_gene: TRBV18
j_gene: TRBJ2-2
d_gene: TRBD2
abundance: -

CDR3nt: TGTGCCAGCAGTTTAACGGGGGAGGAAAAACTGTTTTTT
CDR3aa: CASSLTGEEKLFF
v_gene: TRBV28
j_gene: TRBJ1-4
d_gene: -
abundance: -

CDR3nt: TGTGCCAGCAGCTTGGCACGGGGGATCCTCTCCTACGAGCAGTACTTC
CDR3aa: CASSLARGILSYEQYF
v_gene: TRBV5-6
j_gene: TRBJ2-7
d_gene: -
abundance: -

CDR3nt: TGTGCCAGCAGCTTACCGGGACAGTTGCAGTATTTT
CDR3aa: CASSLPGQLQYF
v_gene: TRBV5-6
j_gene: TRBJ2-3
d_gene: TRBD1
abundance: -

CDR3nt: TGTGCCGCCAACCCCCCTGGGGGCGACTATGGCTACACCTTC
CDR3aa: CAANPPGGDYGYTF
v_gene: TRBV28
j_gene: TRBJ1-2
d_gene: -
abundance: once

CDR3nt: TGTGCCAGCAGTGACCGACAGGGGGCGCACAGGGATGGCTACACCTTC
CDR3aa: CASSDRQGAHRDGYTF
v_gene: TRBV27
j_gene: TRBJ1-2
d_gene: TRBD1
abundance: -

CDR3nt: TGTGCCAGCAGCTCCCGACAGGGGGCGGCTGGAAACACCATATATTTT
CDR3aa: CASSSRQGAAGNTIYF
v_gene: TRBV7-9
j_gene: TRBJ1-3
d_gene: TRBD1
abundance: -

CDR3nt: TGTGCCAAGACCGGGGGACCGAATCACAATGAGCAGTTCTTC
CDR3aa: CAKTGGPNHNEQFF
v_gene: TRBV2
j_gene: TRBJ2-1
d_gene: -
abundance: -

CDR3nt: TGTGCCAGCAGCGCGCCCGGGACAGGGTCCTACGAGCAGTACTTC
CDR3aa: CASSAPGTGSYEQYF
v_gene: TRBV5-5
j_gene: TRBJ2-7
d_gene: TRBD1
abundance: -

CDR3nt: TGTGCCAGCAGCTGGGAGCGGGGTGAGCAGTTCTTC
CDR3aa: CASSWERGEQFF
v_gene: TRBV7-2
j_gene: TRBJ2-1
d_gene: TRBD2
abundance: -

CDR3nt: TGTGCCAGCAGTGAGACAGGCCTCTCCTACAATGAGCAGTTCTTC
CDR3aa: CASSETGLSYNEQFF
v_gene: TRBV6-1
j_gene: TRBJ2-1
d_gene: -
abundance: -

CDR3nt: TGTGCCAGCAGTGTGCGCGGACAAGAGACCCAGTACTTC
CDR3aa: CASSVRGQETQYF
v_gene: TRBV2
j_gene: TRBJ2-5
d_gene: -
abundance: -

CDR3nt: TGTGCCAGCAGTTTGGTGGGGGCCAACGTCCTGACTTTC
CDR3aa: CASSLVGANVLTF
v_gene: TRBV28
j_gene: TRBJ2-6
d_gene: -
abundance: -

CDR3nt: TGTGCCAGCTTGTTTCGGGGAAGGGCTAACTATGGCTACACCTTC
CDR3aa: CASLFRGRANYGYTF
v_gene: TRBV28
j_gene: TRBJ1-2
d_gene: -
abundance: -

CDR3nt: TGTGCCAGCAGCCAGGGGGCGCAGTACTTC
CDR3aa: CASSQGAQYF
v_gene: TRBV11-2
j_gene: TRBJ2-7
d_gene: TRBD1
abundance: -

CDR3nt: TGCGCCAGCAGCCAATCTTTTCGGGGGCCCTACAATGAGCAGTTCTTC
CDR3aa: CASSQSFRGPYNEQFF
v_gene: TRBV4-1
j_gene: TRBJ2-1
d_gene: -
abundance: -

CDR3nt: TGTGCCAGCAGCTTAGTTTTTTATGGGGGGGCCGGAAAGGAGCAGTTCTTC
CDR3aa: CASSLVFYGGAGKEQFF
v_gene: TRBV11-2
j_gene: TRBJ2-1
d_gene: -
abundance: -

CDR3nt: TGTGCCCCCGGTTGGGCCTATGGCTACACCTTC
CDR3aa: CAPGWAYGYTF
v_gene: TRBV12-5
j_gene: TRBJ1-2
d_gene: -
abundance: -

CDR3nt: TGTGCCAGCAGCCAAGATTCGGGGCAGATAAATCAGCCCCAGCATTTT
CDR3aa: CASSQDSGQINQPQHF
v_gene: TRBV14
j_gene: TRBJ1-5
d_gene: -
abundance: -

CDR3nt: TGTGCCAGCAGCTTAGAGGAGGGGGCGACTGGGGCCAACGTCCTGACTTTC
CDR3aa: CASSLEEGATGANVLTF
v_gene: TRBV13
j_gene: TRBJ2-6
d_gene: -
abundance: -

CDR3nt: TGTGCCAGCAGTGAAGGGCACTTTAGCAATCAGCCCCAGCATTTT
CDR3aa: CASSEGHFSNQPQHF
v_gene: TRBV6-1
j_gene: TRBJ1-5
d_gene: -
abundance: -

CDR3nt: TGCGCCAGCAGCTTACTAGCGGGGGCAGATACGCAGTATTTT
CDR3aa: CASSLLAGADTQYF
v_gene: TRBV5-1
j_gene: TRBJ2-3
d_gene: TRBD2
abundance: -

CDR3nt: TGTGCCAGCAGCTTAGCCCCTCGGGGTAGGGGCCATTCCTATGGCTACACCTTC
CDR3aa: CASSLAPRGRGHSYGYTF
v_gene: TRBV7-9
j_gene: TRBJ1-2
d_gene: -
abundance: once

CDR3nt: TGTGCCAGCAGTGACCCAGGGACTAACGCCTCCTACAATGAGCAGTTCTTC
CDR3aa: CASSDPGTNASYNEQFF
v_gene: TRBV6-1
j_gene: TRBJ2-1
d_gene: TRBD2
abundance: -

CDR3nt: TGTGCCAGCAGCCTGCGGGGGGGCACGGAGACCCAGTACTTC
CDR3aa: CASSLRGGTETQYF
v_gene: TRBV14
j_gene: TRBJ2-5
d_gene: TRBD2
abundance: -

CDR3nt: TGTGCCATCAGTGAGTTCCCGGGACAAAACACCGGGGAGCTGTTTTTT
CDR3aa: CAISEFPGQNTGELFF
v_gene: TRBV10-3
j_gene: TRBJ2-2
d_gene: -
abundance: -

CDR3nt: TGTGCCAGCTCACCACGAGGTTCACGGGGGGGAGAAACAAACAATGAGCAGTTCTTC
CDR3aa: CASSPRGSRGGETNNEQFF
v_gene: TRBV18
j_gene: TRBJ2-1
d_gene: TRBD2
abundance: -

CDR3nt: TGTGCCAGCAGTGAAGAGAGGGGTCTAGCCAAAAACATTCAGTACTTC
CDR3aa: CASSEERGLAKNIQYF
v_gene: TRBV6-1
j_gene: TRBJ2-4
d_gene: -
abundance: -

CDR3nt: TGTGCCACCAGCAGAGGGGCGGGCAGGAGCAATCAGCCCCAGCATTTT
CDR3aa: CATSRGAGRSNQPQHF
v_gene: TRBV15
j_gene: TRBJ1-5
d_gene: -
abundance: -

CDR3nt: TGTGCCAGCAGCCTCCCGACTACCAACAATGAGCAGTTCTTC
CDR3aa: CASSLPTTNNEQFF
v_gene: TRBV5-6
j_gene: TRBJ2-1
d_gene: -
abundance: -

CDR3nt: TGCGCCAGCAGCCAAACTCGGGCAGGCCGATGGCAGCCCCAGCATTTT
CDR3aa: CASSQTRAGRWQPQHF
v_gene: TRBV4-3
j_gene: TRBJ1-5
d_gene: -
abundance: -

CDR3nt: TGTGCCAGCAGCGCAACAATCGTCACAGGGGATACTGAAGCTTTCTTT
CDR3aa: CASSATIVTGDTEAFF
v_gene: TRBV9
j_gene: TRBJ1-1
d_gene: TRBD1
abundance: -

CDR3nt: TGTGCCAGCAGCCAAGCGGTGCGCACAGATACGCAGTATTTT
CDR3aa: CASSQAVRTDTQYF
v_gene: TRBV4-2
j_gene: TRBJ2-3
d_gene: -
abundance: once

CDR3nt: TGCGCCAGCAGCTGGGGCCGGACAGGCAACTACGAGCAGTACTTC
CDR3aa: CASSWGRTGNYEQYF
v_gene: TRBV5-1
j_gene: TRBJ2-7
d_gene: TRBD1
abundance: -